These 18 T cell receptor beta chains came from one sample sequenced in a study of T cell clonotyping in hematopoietic cell transplantation (dated by TCRdb to the early 2020s). Library prep was done by the immunoSEQ multiplex PCR assay. Sourced from immuneACCESS, this table was stored by TCRdb with only in-frame sequences that have V and J called. A share of the clones is absent; for the studies checked, an unresolved V gene accounts for under half, and the remainder has no known explanation. This sample has about 41,000 clones in its table, and 85% of those were observed once. Roughly 3.1% of the sample is held by the ten biggest clonotypes. In the paper's terms, the time point label means: recipient sample about 28 days before transplant, after cytoreduction. The material was peripheral blood mononuclear cells, obtained before stem cell transplant. The receptors stem from a man in his sixties with acute myeloid leukemia. Some clones in this sample may be carry-over from other donors' samples.

The V and J genes are TRBV4-1 and TRBJ1-4; D uncertain. The CDR3 runs 14 residues. Germline V gene lookup returns CDR1 MGHRA and CDR2 YSYEKL. The V end was cut by 4 bases, the J end by 7 bases, with 13 bases between. The CDR3 DNA reads as TGCGCCAGCAGCCCGGCGGATCTAACTGAAAAACTGTTTTTT. This translates into CASSPADLTEKLFF.

This sequence joins TRBV30 and TRBJ1-3, with D hard to call. V dropped 2 bases and J dropped 3 bases, with 8 bases sitting between them. This CDR3 is 13 amino acids long. Germline V lookup: CDR1 GTSNPN, CDR2 SVGIG (reference sequence). This CDR3 is CAWSPLGGNTIYF. In nucleotides, the CDR3 is TGTGCCTGGAGTCCCCTCGGTGGAAACACCATATATTTT.

The J gene is TRBJ2-5, the V gene TRBV30; D might be TRBD1 (5 bases). The ends were cut back, 3 bases at V and 11 bases at J, with 13 bases in the middle. This CDR3 region has 11 residues. Germline V gives CDR1 GTSNPN, CDR2 SVGIG (reference sequence). In nucleotides, the CDR3 is TGTGCCTGGAGAGGGGCCTATTTACAGTACTTC. It specifies CAWRGAYLQYF.

The rearrangement links TRBV28 to TRBJ1-2, with a possible D match to TRBD1 (6 bases). V was pared by 6 bases and J by 4 bases, with 18 bases between. Germline V lookup: CDR1 MDHEN, CDR2 SYDVKM. The CDR3 covers 15 residues. For the CDR3, the DNA is TGTGCCAGCAGACTTGGAAACAGGGAGAGCTATGGCTACACCTTC. Amino acids: CASRLGNRESYGYTF.

The V gene is TRBV28, the J gene TRBJ2-7; possible D gene TRBD1, 6 bases. Germline V gives CDR1 MDHEN, CDR2 SYDVKM. The germline V and J ends were trimmed by 8 bases and 2 bases, with 16 bases remaining between them. The CDR3 loop spans 14 amino acids. In DNA form, the CDR3 reads TGTGCCAGCGCCGGCAGGGGTCCTCCCTACGAGCAGTACTTC. Encoded protein: CASAGRGPPYEQYF.

The J gene is TRBJ1-3, the V gene TRBV15; D is undetermined. The CDR3 extends over 14 amino acids. The germline CDR1 and CDR2 sequences are LNHNV and YYDKDF (reference sequence). The germline V and J ends were trimmed by 8 bases and 0 bases, with 11 bases remaining between them. The CDR3 DNA follows: TGTGCCACCTCGGGCGCAAACTCTGGAAACACCATATATTTT. Translation gives CATSGANSGNTIYF.

The chain joins TRBV5-1 to TRBJ2-2; D unresolved. This CDR3 is 16 amino acids long. V was shortened by 4 bases and J by 6 bases, with 19 bases between the two germline ends. CDR1 and CDR2 (germline): SGHRS, YFSETQ. The CDR3 DNA follows: TGCGCCAGCAGCCCCTTGGGCGCAGGATCATCCGGGGAGCTGTTTTTT. Its translation is CASSPLGAGSSGELFF. The variable domain in full, with the rest retrieved from reference TRBV5-1 and TRBJ2-2, is KAGVTQTPRYLIKTRGQQVTLSCSPISGHRSVSWYQQTPGQGLQFLFEYFSETQRNKGNFPGRFSGRQFSNSRSEMNVSTLELGDSALYLCASSPLGAGSSGELFFGEGSRLTVL.

The CDR3 DNA follows: TGTGCCAGCAGTGAGCTTTTGGGCAGGGACGTCACAGATACGCAGTATTTT. This codes for CASSELLGRDVTDTQYF. V usage is TRBV2 and J usage is TRBJ2-3, with D perhaps TRBD1 or TRBD2 (5 bases each). CDR1 and CDR2 (germline): SNHLY, FYNNEI. The ends were cut back, 3 bases at V and 2 bases at J, with 18 bases in the middle. The CDR3 extends over 17 amino acids.

This chain connects TRBV7-2 to TRBJ1-3; D call uncertain. V was trimmed by 1 base and J by 1 base, leaving 5 bases between them. The CDR3 sequence is 14 residues long. Germline V lookup: CDR1 SGHTA, CDR2 FQGNSA. The CDR3, as DNA: TGTGCCAGCAGCTTAGTCGGGTCTGGAAACACCATATATTTT. Its translation: CASSLVGSGNTIYF.

The chain has TRBV30 and TRBJ1-2; D uncertain. This CDR3 contains 12 residues. V lost 6 bases to trimming and J lost 0 bases, with 8 bases between them. CDR1 GTSNPN and CDR2 SVGIG come from the germline V gene (reference sequence). The CDR3 reads CACRKANYGYTF. The CDR3 nucleotides are TGTGCCTGCCGAAAAGCTAACTATGGCTACACCTTC.

The V and J genes are TRBV5-8 and TRBJ2-6; tentatively, D is TRBD1 or TRBD2 (5 bases each). V was trimmed by 3 bases and J by 2 bases, leaving 6 bases between them. The CDR3 has 14 amino acids. From germline, CDR1 is SGHTS and CDR2 YDEGEE. CDR3 residues: CASSWGPGANVLTF. The CDR3 coding sequence is TGTGCCAGCAGCTGGGGACCTGGGGCCAACGTCCTGACTTTC.

The V call is TRBV5-1, the J call TRBJ1-2, with D uncertain. The CDR3 spans 15 residues. V lost 4 bases to trimming and J lost 2 bases, with 15 bases between them. CDR1 and CDR2 from the germline V gene are SGHRS and YFSETQ. As DNA, the CDR3 is TGCGCCAGCAGCCGTCGCGAAGGCACCAACTATGGCTACACCTTC. Protein product: CASSRREGTNYGYTF.

The genes are TRBV15 and TRBJ2-6, with 8 bases matching TRBD1. This CDR3 has 17 amino acids. The germline V gene encodes CDR1 LNHNV and CDR2 YYDKDF (reference sequence). V trimming: 0 bases; J trimming: 4 bases; junction bases outside the gene matches: 5. CDR3 bases: TGTGCCACCAGCAGAGACAGGGGGACAGGCGGGGCCAACGTCCTGACTTTC. Amino acids: CATSRDRGTGGANVLTF.

V and J are TRBV7-9 and TRBJ1-2, with TRBD1 as a possible D gene (5 bases). The CDR3 consists of 12 residues. Germline values: CDR1 SEHNR, CDR2 FQNEAQ (reference sequence). V was cut by 5 bases and J by 8 bases, with 12 bases left in between. CDR3 sequence reads: CASSDLGEGYTF. The CDR3, as DNA: TGTGCCAGCAGCGACCTGGGGGAGGGCTACACCTTC. Using reference TRBV7-9 and TRBJ1-2 for the parts outside the CDR3, the full variable domain is DTGVSQNPRHKITKRGQNVTFRCDPISEHNRLYWYRQTLGQGPEFLTYFQNEAQLEKSRLLSDRFSAERPKGSFSTLEIQRTEQGDSAMYLCASSDLGEGYTFGSGTRLTVV.

V is TRBV7-2 and J is TRBJ2-5; the D is unclear. CDR3 size: 15 residues. V gave up 0 bases and J gave up 2 bases, with 10 bases separating them. From germline, CDR1 is SGHTA and CDR2 FQGNSA. CDR3 sequence: CASSLALGSQETQYF. DNA for the CDR3: TGTGCCAGCAGCTTAGCGCTAGGCAGTCAAGAGACCCAGTACTTC.

This clone came up a few times. This sequence joins TRBV2 and TRBJ1-3; D not certain. Germline V gene data show CDR1 as SNHLY and CDR2 as FYNNEI. Trimming removed 6 bases at V and 4 bases at J, with 7 bases between. CDR3 length: 12 amino acids. This CDR3 is CASSAGGNTIYF. The CDR3 DNA follows: TGTGCCAGCAGCGCAGGCGGAAACACCATATATTTT.

The chain recombines TRBV6-5 with TRBJ2-7; D remains unclear. From germline, CDR1 is MNHEY and CDR2 SVGAGI. Trimming cost V 2 bases and J 3 bases, with 11 bases left between them. The CDR3 is 14 amino acids. The CDR3 here is CASSYNSGRYEQYF. The CDR3 nucleotides are TGTGCCAGCAGTTACAATTCAGGCCGCTACGAGCAGTACTTC.

The rearrangement links TRBV19 to TRBJ1-1; D unresolved. This CDR3 contains 11 residues. Trimming took 5 bases from V and 4 from J, leaving 5 bases between them. Per germline, CDR1 LNHDA and CDR2 SQIVND (reference sequence). CDR3 bases: TGTGCCAGTAGTTTCCTCACTGAAGCTTTCTTT. Amino acids: CASSFLTEAFF.